These 24 T cell receptor beta chains originate from one sample sequenced in a study of OX40 agonist ivuxolimab in advanced cancers. Library preparation was by the immunoSEQ multiplex PCR assay. The immuneACCESS repertoire file appears here via TCRdb, limited to in-frame rearrangements. These files lack a portion of the clones; in checked studies, under half of the deficit traces to unresolved V genes, and the cause of the others is not known. Recorded for this sample are some 150,000 clones; roughly nine tenths of them occurred a single time. The ten largest clonotypes hold approximately 0.99% of the sample. Specimen: CD4+ or CD8+ T cells sorted from blood, collected in a trial of the OX40 agonist ivuxolimab. Receptor source: an adult with an advanced solid tumor such as melanoma, head and neck, liver or kidney cancer.

This sequence joins TRBV25-1 and TRBJ1-1; D may be TRBD1 (6 bases). The CDR3 length is 15 residues. Per germline, CDR1 MGHDK and CDR2 SYGVNS. Trimming removed 2 bases from V and 3 bases from J, with 13 bases in between. CDR3: CASSERVGGHTEAFF. The CDR3 DNA sequence: TGTGCCAGCAGTGAACGCGTAGGGGGGCACACTGAAGCTTTCTTT.

This chain connects TRBV28 to TRBJ2-1; 10 nucleotides align to TRBD1. The length of the CDR3 is 16 residues. From germline, CDR1 is MDHEN and CDR2 SYDVKM. The V gene end was trimmed by 3 bases and the J gene end by 5 bases; junction bases not matched to a gene: 7. In DNA, the CDR3 is TGTGCCAGCAGTTTCTGGACGGGACAGGGGAACAATGAGCAGTTCTTC. This translates into CASSFWTGQGNNEQFF. Based on the CDR3 plus reference TRBV28 and TRBJ2-1, the full variable domain is DVKVTQSSRYLVKRTGEKVFLECVQDMDHENMFWYRQDPGLGLRLIYFSYDVKMKEKGDIPEGYSVSREKKERFSLILESASTNQTSMYLCASSFWTGQGNNEQFFGPGTRLTVL.

This rearrangement joins TRBV2 to TRBJ2-7; D gene uncertain. Germline-derived CDR1 and CDR2 are SNHLY and FYNNEI. CDR3 length equals 15 residues. V was pared by 6 bases and J by 0 bases, with 15 bases between. The CDR3: CASRPLNGGSYEQYF. The CDR3 DNA reads TGTGCCAGCAGGCCATTAAACGGTGGCTCCTACGAGCAGTACTTC.

This clone has a single count. J is TRBJ2-6 and V is TRBV4-2; D is uncertain. Germline V gene lookup returns CDR1 LGHNA and CDR2 YNFKEQ. CDR3 length: 16 residues. Between the trimmed V and J ends, which lost 0 bases and 2 bases, there was a span of 8 bases. The CDR3 spells CASSQDVTPGANVLTF. CDR3 in DNA: TGTGCCAGCAGCCAAGATGTGACCCCTGGGGCCAACGTCCTGACTTTC.

The genes are TRBV19 and TRBJ2-1; D gene ambiguous. Per germline, CDR1 LNHDA and CDR2 SQIVND (reference sequence). Trimming left V 5 bases short and J 10 bases short, with 9 bases between. The CDR3 runs 11 residues. The DNA for the CDR3 is TGTGCCAGTAGTTACTTAGTGGAGCAGTTCTTC. It specifies CASSYLVEQFF.

This rearrangement joins TRBV2 to TRBJ1-3; 7 bases are a match to TRBD1. This CDR3 contains 13 residues. V shed 7 bases and J 2 bases; nucleotides not matched to a gene: 2. Germline assignment: CDR1 SNHLY and CDR2 FYNNEI. The CDR3 is CASTTGPGNTIYF. The CDR3 region has the DNA TGTGCCAGCACGACAGGGCCTGGAAACACCATATATTTT.

The V call is TRBV5-1, the J call TRBJ1-1, with D possibly matching TRBD1 (5 bases). Germline V lookup: CDR1 SGHRS, CDR2 YFSETQ. Trimming removed 0 bases at V and 1 base at J, with 13 bases between. The CDR3 spans 16 residues. The CDR3 sequence: CASSLATALRNTEAFF. The CDR3 coding sequence is TGCGCCAGCAGCTTGGCGACAGCCCTCCGGAACACTGAAGCTTTCTTT.

This chain uses TRBV19 with TRBJ2-7; D is unresolved. The CDR3 length is 11 residues. Germline CDR1 reads LNHDA; CDR2 reads SQIVND (reference sequence). V was pared by 5 bases and J by 3 bases, with 5 bases between. CDR3 coding DNA: TGTGCCAGTAGTCTAAACTACGAGCAGTACTTC. This encodes CASSLNYEQYF.

This clone was counted between two and nine times. V usage is TRBV25-1 and J usage is TRBJ2-7; 7 bases match TRBD1. The CDR3 is 15 residues long. Germline V lookup: CDR1 MGHDK, CDR2 SYGVNS. The V segment lost 4 bases and the J segment 0 bases; nucleotides outside the gene matches: 6. CDR3 region: CASSGGTVSSYEQYF. As DNA, the CDR3 is TGTGCCAGCAGTGGGGGGACAGTAAGCTCCTACGAGCAGTACTTC.

This chain uses TRBV10-2 with TRBJ2-5; no clear D. This CDR3 is built from 14 residues. With 3 bases removed from V and 2 bases from J, the gap between germline ends came to 10 bases. Germline V gives CDR1 WSHSY, CDR2 SAAADI. This CDR3 reads CASSDVLPQETQYF. CDR3 coding DNA: TGCGCCAGCAGTGACGTCTTGCCGCAAGAGACCCAGTACTTC.

The chain uses TRBV6-6 and TRBJ1-1, with no clear D. V lost 0 bases and J lost 4, with 3 bases in between. CDR1 and CDR2 (germline): MNHNY, SVGAGI (reference sequence). The CDR3 is 12 residues long. CDR3: CASSYSITEAFF. CDR3 DNA sequence: TGTGCCAGCAGTTACTCCATCACTGAAGCTTTCTTT.

This clone came up once. The chain recombines TRBV9 with TRBJ1-2; D is possibly TRBD1 (6 bases). The germline V and J ends were trimmed by 4 bases and 3 bases, with 13 bases remaining between them. In germline, CDR1 is SGDLS, CDR2 YYNGEE. The CDR3 spans 14 residues. CDR3 loop: CASSRGGSDYGYTF. The CDR3 nucleotides read TGTGCCAGCAGCCGGGGGGGCTCGGACTATGGCTACACCTTC.

The chain couples TRBV30 to TRBJ2-5; tentative D call: TRBD1 (6 bases). The germline CDR1 and CDR2 sequences are GTSNPN and SVGIG (reference sequence). CDR3 length: 14 amino acids. Trimming took off 7 bases at V and 1 base at J, with 16 bases between the two ends. The chain's CDR3 is CASLQQGSQETQYF. In DNA, the CDR3 is TGTGCCTCGCTCCAACAGGGATCCCAAGAGACCCAGTACTTC. The variable domain in full, with the rest retrieved from reference TRBV30 and TRBJ2-5, is SQTIHQWPATLVQPVGSPLSLECTVEGTSNPNLYWYRQAAGRGLQLLFYSVGIGQISSEVPQNLSASRPQDRQFILSSKKLLLSDSGFYLCASLQQGSQETQYFGPGTRLLVL.

J is TRBJ2-2 and V is TRBV13; TRBD1 agrees at 9 bases. The V and J ends lost 5 bases and 3 bases, in that order; junction bases with no gene match: 7. Germline CDR1 and CDR2: PRHDT and FYEKMQ (reference sequence). The CDR3 extends over 16 amino acids. CDR3 coding DNA: TGTGCCAGCAGCGCAGAGGACAGGGGTTACACCGGGGAGCTGTTTTTT. Amino acids: CASSAEDRGYTGELFF.

The chain couples TRBV28 to TRBJ1-1; weak D call: TRBD1 (6 bases). Trimming removed 8 bases from V and 4 bases from J, with 11 bases in between. The CDR3 totals 12 residues. CDR1 is MDHEN, CDR2 SYDVKM, per germline. The CDR3 sequence is CASEGGITEAFF. CDR3 DNA: TGTGCCAGCGAGGGGGGAATCACTGAAGCTTTCTTT. The full variable domain, completed using reference TRBV28 and TRBJ1-1, is DVKVTQSSRYLVKRTGEKVFLECVQDMDHENMFWYRQDPGLGLRLIYFSYDVKMKEKGDIPEGYSVSREKKERFSLILESASTNQTSMYLCASEGGITEAFFGQGTRLTVV.

The chain carries TRBV19 and TRBJ2-3; 7 positions agree with TRBD1. The germline V gene encodes CDR1 LNHDA and CDR2 SQIVND (reference sequence). Trimming took 6 bases from V and 4 from J; bases not matched to a gene: 7. CDR3 size: 14 residues. The CDR3 loop reads CASRLTGTADTQYF. DNA for the CDR3: TGTGCCAGTAGACTGACAGGGACCGCAGATACGCAGTATTTT.

The CDR3 spells CASSPGAQQPQHF. The CDR3 coding sequence is TGTGCCAGCTCACCAGGGGCCCAACAGCCCCAGCATTTT. J is TRBJ1-5 and V is TRBV18, with a weak D call TRBD1 (5 bases). Germline V gene sequence: CDR1 KGHSH, CDR2 LQKENI. Trimming shortened V by 2 bases and J by 7 bases, and 9 bases separated the two germline ends. The CDR3 runs 13 residues. Full variable domain (missing parts from reference TRBV18 and TRBJ1-5): NAGVMQNPRHLVRRRGQEARLRCSPMKGHSHVYWYRQLPEEGLKFMVYLQKENIIDESGMPKERFSAEFPKEGPSILRIQQVVRGDSAAYFCASSPGAQQPQHFGDGTRLSIL.

The genes are TRBV7-6 and TRBJ2-7; the D gene is possibly TRBD1 (6 bases). Deletions cut 1 base from V and 0 bases from J, with 16 bases between. The germline CDR1 and CDR2 sequences are SGHVS and FNYEAQ. The CDR3 is 17 residues long. The CDR3 region is CASSLGGDRRSSYEQYF. DNA for the CDR3: TGTGCCAGCAGCTTAGGCGGAGACAGGAGAAGCTCCTACGAGCAGTACTTC.

Only a few counts were recorded for this clone. This chain links TRBV7-3 with TRBJ1-3; D gene unclear. Germline loops: CDR1 SGHTA, CDR2 FQGTGA. The CDR3 consists of 12 residues. Trimming pared 4 bases from V and 8 bases from J, leaving 9 bases between. Here the CDR3 reads CASSSPGDTIYF. The CDR3 nucleotides are TGTGCCAGCAGCTCTCCAGGAGACACCATATATTTT. The full variable domain, in which reference TRBV7-3 and TRBJ1-3 provide the parts outside the CDR3, is GAGVSQTPSNKVTEKGKYVELRCDPISGHTALYWYRQSLGQGPEFLIYFQGTGAADDSGLPNDRFFAVRPEGSVSTLKIQRTERGDSAVYLCASSSPGDTIYFGEGSWLTVV.

The gene calls are TRBV4-3 and TRBJ2-3; 9 bases map to TRBD2. From germline, CDR1 is LGHNA and CDR2 YSLEER. The CDR3 runs to 18 residues. With 0 bases clipped from V and 0 bases from J, the junction kept 7 bases outside the gene matches. Here the CDR3 reads CASSQDLPSGESTDTQYF. The CDR3 DNA reads TGCGCCAGCAGCCAAGATCTGCCTAGCGGGGAAAGCACAGATACGCAGTATTTT.

This rearrangement joins TRBV6-5 to TRBJ2-7, with D perhaps given as TRBD1 or TRBD2 (5 bases each). The germline V and J ends were trimmed by 2 bases and 3 bases, with 14 bases remaining between them. Germline lookup yields CDR1 MNHEY and CDR2 SVGAGI. The CDR3 is 15 amino acids. The CDR3 nucleotides read TGTGCCAGCAGTTACAATACGGGGACCCTCTACGAGCAGTACTTC. Translated: CASSYNTGTLYEQYF.

The V call is TRBV30, the J call TRBJ1-2, with D unresolved. The germline CDR1 and CDR2 sequences are GTSNPN and SVGIG (reference sequence). The CDR3 contains 10 residues. With 4 bases removed from V and 7 bases from J, the gap between germline ends came to 7 bases. CDR3 sequence (DNA): TGTGCCTGGAAGGGAGGTGGCTACACCTTC. It codes for CAWKGGGYTF.

The chain joins TRBV11-2 to TRBJ1-2; D call uncertain. Germline V gene data show CDR1 as SGHAT and CDR2 as FQNNGV. V was clipped by 0 bases and J by 4 bases, with 9 bases between them. CDR3 length equals 14 residues. CDR3 loop: CASSLDGGIYGYTF. CDR3 DNA: TGTGCCAGCAGCTTAGACGGAGGGATCTATGGCTACACCTTC.

This clone has a handful of counts. The chain couples TRBV5-1 to TRBJ2-2; 10 bases are shared with TRBD1. CDR1 and CDR2 from the germline V gene are SGHRS and YFSETQ. The CDR3 has 14 residues. The trim removed 5 bases at V and 6 bases at J, leaving 4 bases unmatched. This CDR3 reads CASSPGQGSGELFF. CDR3 nucleotides: TGCGCCAGCAGTCCGGGACAGGGGTCCGGGGAGCTGTTTTTT.